This TCR beta chain appears in the sequencing data of a study of vaccination effects on CD4 cells after COVID-19. In the study overall: Post-vaccine sampling occurred a median 72 days after the second dose. Peptides at about 10 ug/ml and IL-2 at 10 IU/ml were added to fewer than 2.5 million PBMC per well.

Concerning this clone: Its antigen remains unknown.

CD4+ T cells were isolated after about eleven days of culture. Participants were given two doses of BNT162b2 or mRNA-1273 vaccine. Half of the medium was exchanged for IL-2 medium on both days 3 and 7. Profiling relied on immunoSEQ multiplex PCR, and the TCRdb table lists in-frame clones only, not all of them. Of around 66,000 clones listed, around two thirds are singletons. V gave up 3 bases and J gave up 1 base, with 7 bases separating them. CDR3 size: 14 residues. Germline CDR1 is LNHDA and CDR2 is SQIVND (reference sequence). The chain is built from TRBV19 and TRBJ1-3; D perhaps matches TRBD1 (5 bases). This TCR derives from a human donor who received a COVID-19 vaccine. The material sequenced was CD4+ T cells from PBMCs cultured without peptide, taken after COVID-19 vaccination. CDR3 in amino acids: CASSIGHSGNTIYF. The CDR3 nucleotides are TGTGCCAGTAGTATTGGACATTCTGGAAACACCATATATTTT. The whole variable domain, filled in from reference TRBV19 and TRBJ1-3, reads DGGITQSPKYLFRKEGQNVTLSCEQNLNHDAMYWYRQDPGQGLRLIYYSQIVNDFQKGDIAEGYSVSREKKESFPLTVTSAQKNPTAFYLCASSIGHSGNTIYFGEGSWLTVV.